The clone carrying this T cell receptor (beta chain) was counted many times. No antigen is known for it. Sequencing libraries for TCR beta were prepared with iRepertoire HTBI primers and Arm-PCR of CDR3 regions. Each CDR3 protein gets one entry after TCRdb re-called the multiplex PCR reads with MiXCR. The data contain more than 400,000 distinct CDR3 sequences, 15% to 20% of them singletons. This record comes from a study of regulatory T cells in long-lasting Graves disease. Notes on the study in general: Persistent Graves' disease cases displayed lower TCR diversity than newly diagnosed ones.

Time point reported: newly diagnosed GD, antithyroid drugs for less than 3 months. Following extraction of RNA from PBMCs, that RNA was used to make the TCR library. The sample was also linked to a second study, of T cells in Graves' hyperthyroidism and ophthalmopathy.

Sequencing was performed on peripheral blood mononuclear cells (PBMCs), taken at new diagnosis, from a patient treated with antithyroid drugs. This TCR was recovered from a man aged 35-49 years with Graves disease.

Here the CDR3 DNA reads TGTGCCAGCAGCTCCCGGACTAGCGGGACAGATACGCAGTATTTT. Amino acids: CASSSRTSGTDTQYF. The rearrangement uses TRBV11-2 and TRBJ2-3, with 11 positions matching TRBD2. CDR1 is SGHAT and CDR2 is FQNNGV in the germline V gene. The V and J ends lost 4 bases and 3 bases, in that order; junction bases with no gene match: 3. This CDR3 has 15 amino acids.